A selection of T cell receptor beta chains follows, all from one sample in a study of chemoradiotherapy in HPV16-positive cancers. Sequenced by immunoSEQ multiplex PCR; TCRdb stores in-frame clones only, minus some. The data contain some 2,900 clones, around 80% of them singletons. The sequencing used tumor tissue, collected from a patient who underwent chemoradiotherapy. These TCRs come from a human donor with HPV-associated anogenital cancer. Both conserved end residues are part of each CDR3. The D gene is left open where the match is weak. Some rows have no size entry. The others give once, few or many, or a class for an expanded clone.

d_gene	abundance	j_gene	v_gene	CDR3nt	CDR3aa
-	few	TRBJ2-3	TRBV30	TGTGCCTGGAGTGAAACAGGGTGGGATACGCAGTATTTT	CAWSETGWDTQYF
-	-	TRBJ1-1	TRBV14	TGTGCCAGCAGCCATAGAGACCGGTACACTGAAGCTTTCTTT	CASSHRDRYTEAFF
TRBD2	-	TRBJ2-5	TRBV2	TGTGCCAGCAGTTTCGGCGGGGGGGCAAGAGAGACCCAGTACTTC	CASSFGGGARETQYF
TRBD2	-	TRBJ2-1	TRBV11-2	TGTGCCAGCAGCTTGACGGGACTAGCGGGAGGGGACAGGAATGAGCAGTTCTTC	CASSLTGLAGGDRNEQFF
-	-	TRBJ1-2	TRBV19	TGTGCCAGTTCAGCAGGGGACTATGGCTACACCTTC	CASSAGDYGYTF
-	once	TRBJ1-1	TRBV6-1	TGTGCCAGCAGCCCAGGGGACCGGAACACTGAAGCTTTCTTT	CASSPGDRNTEAFF
-	-	TRBJ1-2	TRBV6-6	TGTGCCAGCAGTCCAGGGTGGGGTGCGTATGGCTACACCTTC	CASSPGWGAYGYTF
-	few	TRBJ1-1	TRBV6-1	TGTGCCAGCAGTGAAGCTTTGGGGGGAGGGGCTGAAGCTTTCTTT	CASSEALGGGAEAFF
-	-	TRBJ2-6	TRBV5-1	TGCGCCAGCAGCCCCTTACCGCCGGGGGACTCTGGGGCCAACGTCCTGACTTTC	CASSPLPPGDSGANVLTF
TRBD2	-	TRBJ2-7	TRBV5-1	TGCGCCAGCACAGACGGGAGGGACAATGGGGTCCACGAGCAGTACTTC	CASTDGRDNGVHEQYF
-	-	TRBJ1-2	TRBV5-6	TGTGCCAGCAGCTTGGCCGGGGGGATCGGCTACACCTTC	CASSLAGGIGYTF
-	-	TRBJ1-5	TRBV30	TGTGCCTGTAATACGGACCCTAATCAGCCCCAGCATTTT	CACNTDPNQPQHF
-	-	TRBJ1-6	TRBV4-1	TGCGCCAGCAGCCTCCGGGTAGGGTGGAGCCCATCGAGTAATTCACCCCTCCACTTT	CASSLRVGWSPSSNSPLHF
-	-	TRBJ1-4	TRBV9	TGTGCCAGCAGCGTAGGCGACCTTGCCAATGAAAAACTGTTTTTT	CASSVGDLANEKLFF
TRBD2	-	TRBJ2-1	TRBV5-8	TGTGCCAGCAGCCCAGTTCTCGGGCTAGCGGGAGCCCCCTACAATGAGCAGTTCTTC	CASSPVLGLAGAPYNEQFF
-	-	TRBJ2-1	TRBV6-6	TGTGCCAGCAGTTCTAGGGACCACAACAATGAGCAGTTCTTC	CASSSRDHNNEQFF
-	-	TRBJ1-2	TRBV5-6	TGTGCCAGCAGCTGGGTGGAGGGGGTACCGGATGGCTACACCTTC	CASSWVEGVPDGYTF
-	-	TRBJ1-5	TRBV5-1	TGCGCCAGCAGCGTCGACACCTCCGATCAGCCCCAGCATTTT	CASSVDTSDQPQHF
-	-	TRBJ1-6	TRBV5-5	TGTGCCAGCAGCTTGGCGGGGGCTTCAAATTCACCCCTCCACTTT	CASSLAGASNSPLHF
-	few	TRBJ1-1	TRBV15	TGTGCCACCAGCGCCAGGGTGGGAACTGAAGCTTTCTTT	CATSARVGTEAFF
-	large	TRBJ1-1	TRBV5-1	TGCGCCAGCAGCCGAGGGAGGGCAGGAGCTTTCTTT	CASSRGRAGAFF
TRBD1	-	TRBJ1-1	TRBV5-1	TGCGCCAGCAGCCGGGGGGACAGGGGATTGAACACTGAAGCTTTCTTT	CASSRGDRGLNTEAFF
-	-	TRBJ1-1	TRBV4-1	TGCGCCAGCAGCCCCCTCGAGGGGAACACTGAAGCTTTCTTT	CASSPLEGNTEAFF
-	-	TRBJ1-2	TRBV5-6	TGTGCCAGCAGCTTGGTCACCAAATATGGCTACACCTTC	CASSLVTKYGYTF
-	-	TRBJ1-6	TRBV4-1	TGCGCCAGCAGCCACCGGGAAGTGAATTCACCCCTCCACTTT	CASSHREVNSPLHF
-	few	TRBJ2-2	TRBV11-1	TGTGCCAGCAGCTTAGCTTTCACCACCGGGGAGCTGTTTTTT	CASSLAFTTGELFF
-	-	TRBJ2-5	TRBV19	TGTGCCAGTAGTTTAAAGAGCTTCCAAGAGACCCAGTACTTC	CASSLKSFQETQYF
-	once	TRBJ2-5	TRBV27	TGTGCCAGCAGTTTAGTCCCGCCTAGCTGGGAGACCCAGTACTTC	CASSLVPPSWETQYF
-	-	TRBJ1-2	TRBV7-9	TGTGCCAGCTGGGGGGCCCTTTCAGGGGACTATGGCTACACCTTC	CASWGALSGDYGYTF
-	-	TRBJ1-1	TRBV9	TGTGCCAGCAGCGTAGATGGGGGTCTGAACACTGAAGCTTTCTTT	CASSVDGGLNTEAFF
-	-	TRBJ1-6	TRBV6-5	TGTGCCAGCAGTTCCTCGACAACTCCGGGTTCACCCCTCCACTTT	CASSSSTTPGSPLHF
-	once	TRBJ1-2	TRBV25-1	TGTGCCAGCAGCGCTCAAGAGGCTAACTATGGCTACACCTTC	CASSAQEANYGYTF
-	-	TRBJ1-1	TRBV4-1	TGCGCCAGCAGCCAAGAAAAAGCGGTGAACACTGAAGCTTTCTTT	CASSQEKAVNTEAFF
-	-	TRBJ1-3	TRBV18	TGTGCCAGCTCGAAGATGGGGTTTTCTGGAAACACCATATATTTT	CASSKMGFSGNTIYF
-	few	TRBJ1-2	TRBV9	TGTGCCAGCAGCGTGCGACCACTGGGGGGGACAAACCGCTATGGCTACACCTTC	CASSVRPLGGTNRYGYTF
-	-	TRBJ2-5	TRBV2	TGTGCCAGCAGTGACACCGAAGGCCAGGGGGGAGAGACCCAGTACTTC	CASSDTEGQGGETQYF
-	-	TRBJ2-7	TRBV20-1	TGCAGTGCCCTAGCGACATACGAGCAGTACTTC	CSALATYEQYF
-	-	TRBJ2-2	TRBV6-1	TGTGCCAATAGTCGGTTAGCGGGGGAGCTGTTTTTT	CANSRLAGELFF
-	-	TRBJ1-4	TRBV19	TGTGCCAGTAGTTGGTGGGGCCCAACTAATGAAAAACTGTTTTTT	CASSWWGPTNEKLFF
TRBD1	-	TRBJ1-4	TRBV30	TGTGCCTGGAATCAGGGGGCAAAGGAAAAACTGTTTTTT	CAWNQGAKEKLFF
-	-	TRBJ2-3	TRBV6-6	TGTGCCAGCGGCTTATCTTCTAGCACAGATACGCAGTATTTT	CASGLSSSTDTQYF
TRBD1	once	TRBJ2-3	TRBV5-4	TGTGCCAGCAGCCCGACAGGGGGCGACAATACGCAGTATTTT	CASSPTGGDNTQYF
-	-	TRBJ2-6	TRBV11-3	TGTGCCAGCAGCCCCACTGATGGGGCCAACGTCCTGACTTTC	CASSPTDGANVLTF